This T cell receptor (beta chain) comes out of a study of blood T cell repertoires in COVID-19. Germline V CDR1 and CDR2: SGHTA, FQGNSA. The CDR3 is made up of 13 amino acids. Trimming took off 5 bases at V and 1 base at J, with 7 bases between the two ends. Only in-frame clones appear in the TCRdb table, and some are missing; sequencing was by immunoSEQ multiplex PCR. The data contain 200,000 to 250,000 clones, 84% of them singletons. The source of this sequence is a man between 60 and 75 years old who had recovered from COVID-19. The chain couples TRBV7-2 to TRBJ2-3; D is ambiguous. The specimen sequenced was PBMCs or T cells enriched from blood (not recorded which). CDR3 region: CASSRPGTDTQYF. The CDR3 nucleotides are TGTGCCAGCAGCCGTCCGGGCACAGATACGCAGTATTTT.